This T cell receptor (beta chain) is drawn from a study of brain T cells in children with intractable seizures. Study-wide findings and caveats: HCMV serostatus was not known, and viral specificity came from CDR3 similarity only. Clones missing pre-surgery may reflect undersampling of that blood sample.

Details on this clone: Its specificity is not known.

Only cases whose brain tissue showed the highest T cell transcript signatures were sequenced. Pre-surgery treatment included at least one anti-epileptic drug. Clones were sequenced by immunoSEQ multiplex PCR, and TCRdb holds only the in-frame ones, with some missing. Among about 41,000 clones listed, 90% were seen once. Germline assignment: CDR1 MNHEY and CDR2 SVGAGI. The CDR3 is 13 residues long. V was clipped by 7 bases and J by 0 bases, with 10 bases between them. The sequence was collected from a girl between 2 and 10 years old with tuberous sclerosis and intractable seizures. The input for sequencing was peripheral blood, taken at surgery. V and J are TRBV6-5 and TRBJ2-7; the D gene is possibly TRBD1 (6 bases). The CDR3 loop reads CASNTGSSYEQYV. The DNA of the CDR3 is TGTGCCAGCAACACAGGGAGCTCCTACGAGCAGTACGTC.